Each of the 10 T cell receptor beta chains below was sequenced from the same sample in a study of T cells in Graves' hyperthyroidism and ophthalmopathy. The source material, RNA transcripts, was used to amplify TCR beta CDR3 regions. Primed by the HTBI set, a first-round RT-PCR was run on the TCR CDR3. A single record per CDR3 protein comes from TCRdb applying MiXCR to the multiplex PCR reads. Of around 34,000 distinct CDR3 sequences listed, 40% to 65% were seen once; the top ten hold 25%. Sequencing was carried out using blood. These receptors were obtained from a woman aged 40 to 50 with Graves' ophthalmopathy.

This CDR3 reads CASNSGGSGELFF. CDR3 sequence (DNA): TGTGCCAGCAATTCAGGGGGATCCGGGGAGCTGTTTTTT. The chain couples TRBV2 to TRBJ2-2, with 7 bases identical to TRBD1. The CDR3 spans 13 residues. Trimming took 7 bases from V and 6 from J; bases not matched to a gene: 5. Per germline, CDR1 SNHLY and CDR2 FYNNEI.

V usage is TRBV10-3 and J usage is TRBJ1-2, with D uncertain. Germline CDR1 is ENHRY and CDR2 is SYGVKD. The CDR3 has 15 amino acids. Trimming pared 7 bases from V and 4 bases from J, leaving 19 bases between. The CDR3 nucleotides are TGTGCCATCACCTCTTCCAGGCGCGAGCCCTATGGCTACACCTTC. Its protein is CAITSSRREPYGYTF.

The chain employs TRBV2 and TRBJ1-6; D unclear. Germline V gene lookup returns CDR1 SNHLY and CDR2 FYNNEI. The CDR3 contains 17 residues. The V gene lost 0 bases and the J gene lost 7 bases, with 16 bases spanning the gap. Here the CDR3 DNA reads TGTGCCAGCAGTGAAGCGCCCCCTCGTGGGCGGAATTCACCCCTCCACTTT. It codes for CASSEAPPRGRNSPLHF.

The chain carries TRBV10-2 and TRBJ2-7; 11 positions match TRBD2. The germline V gene encodes CDR1 WSHSY and CDR2 SAAADI. The CDR3 sequence is 14 residues long. Trimming removed 7 bases from V and 3 bases from J; junction bases left unmatched: 5. CDR3 region: CASTRGLAGYEQYF. The CDR3 nucleotides are TGCGCCAGCACTCGAGGACTAGCGGGCTACGAGCAGTACTTC.

V is TRBV20-1 and J is TRBJ2-5; 8 nucleotides line up with TRBD2. CDR3 size: 13 residues. After removal of 3 bases from V and 1 base from J, the junction contained 1 base not matched to a gene. Germline V gene data show CDR1 as DFQATT and CDR2 as SNEGSKA (reference sequence). The CDR3: CSASGGAQETQYF. The CDR3 DNA follows: TGCAGTGCTAGCGGGGGGGCCCAAGAGACCCAGTACTTC.

This clonotype appeared many times. The V and J genes are TRBV12-3 or TRBV12-4 and TRBJ1-1; D might be TRBD1 (5 bases). CDR3 size: 14 residues. V shed 2 bases and J shed 3 bases, with 10 bases lying between them. DNA of the CDR3: TGTGCCAGCAGTTTAATGGGAGGGGACACTGAAGCTTTCTTT. Amino acid sequence: CASSLMGGDTEAFF.

V gene TRBV11-2 combines with J gene TRBJ1-4, with D tentatively TRBD1 (5 bases). The germline CDR1 and CDR2 sequences are SGHAT and FQNNGV. Trimming shortened V by 1 base and J by 2 bases, and 8 bases separated the two germline ends. This CDR3 is 15 amino acids long. The CDR3 region is CASSLVAGTNEKLFF. In nucleotides, the CDR3 is TGTGCCAGCAGCTTAGTGGCAGGGACTAATGAAAAACTGTTTTTT.

This clonotype was recorded at least ten times. A much larger clone sits a single nucleotide away, making a read error possible. The chain carries TRBV20-1 and TRBJ1-3; D might be TRBD1 (5 bases). CDR1 and CDR2 from the germline V gene are DFQATT and SNEGSKA (reference sequence). The CDR3 extends over 14 amino acids. The CDR3, as DNA: TGCAGTGCTACTCAGGGTTACTCTGGAAACACCACATATTTT. It is translated as CSATQGYSGNTTYF.

This clonotype was seen ten or more times. The rearrangement joins TRBV7-6 to TRBJ2-5, with D possibly TRBD1 on 5 matching bases. Looked up from germline, CDR1 is SGHVS and CDR2 is FNYEAQ. V was pared by 4 bases and J by 3 bases, with 9 bases between. The CDR3 contains 13 residues. The CDR3 DNA reads TGTGCCAGCAGCTCGACAGAGAAAGAGACCCAGTACTTC. Its translation is CASSSTEKETQYF.

This clonotype is medium-sized within its sample. The rearrangement uses TRBV2 and TRBJ2-3; D is unresolved. CDR3 size: 11 residues. Germline lookup yields CDR1 SNHLY and CDR2 FYNNEI. V lost 7 bases and J lost 2, with 4 bases in between. The CDR3: CASKPTDTQYF. Here the CDR3 DNA reads TGTGCCAGCAAGCCCACAGATACGCAGTATTTT.